This T cell receptor (beta chain) came from a study of vaccination effects on CD4 cells after COVID-19. Study-level background: Sample provision by two convalescent patients occurred 16 days and one week before vaccination.

After expansion with viral peptide pools in the ViraFEST assay, antigen-specific CD4+ T cells were sequenced. Subsequent to a culture period of 10 days, CD4+ T cells were isolated. A PCR test confirmed that the person had SARS-CoV-2 infection between March and December 2020. As regards this clone: Its antigen is not identified.

Germline V lookup: CDR1 SGHRS, CDR2 YFSETQ. V was pared by 0 bases and J by 7 bases, with 11 bases between. The CDR3 extends over 14 amino acids. Measured with immunoSEQ multiplex PCR; TCRdb has only the in-frame clones, and not every one. The data show around 46,000 clones, under 80% seen once. Sequencing used CD4+ T cells from PBMCs cultured with a peptide pool, obtained before COVID-19 vaccination. The clonotype was recovered from a human donor who had a prior SARS-CoV-2 infection. The rearrangement links TRBV5-1 to TRBJ1-5; D perhaps matches TRBD1 (5 bases). The DNA for the CDR3 is TGCGCCAGCAGCTTGGGGGGGTCGGGACAGCCCCAGCATTTT. Its protein product is CASSLGGSGQPQHF.